These T cell receptor beta chains were read from a single sample in a study of cytomegalovirus exposure and HLA in healthy donors. Clones were read by immunoSEQ multiplex PCR, and TCRdb kept only the in-frame ones, dropping some. The table counts some 160,000 clones; roughly 1.9% lies in the top ten. The sample comprised PBMCs. Every receptor here comes from a man younger than 45 in good health and CMV-seronegative. Each CDR3 is given without its conserved first and last residue.

>TRBV20-1|TRBJ1-1
SASRVLEAF
>TRBV19|TRBJ1-5
ASSPATGSINQPQH
>TRBV5-1|TRBJ1-1
ASSPGQGRDTEAF
>TRBV6-1|TRBJ1-2
AGQTDTNYGYT
>TRBV14|TRBJ2-7
ASSQYSQGLYEQY
>TRBV7-9|TRBJ1-2
ASSLGQAPSYGYT
>TRBV29-1|TRBJ1-1
SVARVGEAF
>TRBV5-4|TRBJ2-7
ASSSGTQLSYEQY
>TRBV12-2|TRBJ1-5
ASRRPTNLRDRGLGCQPQH
>TRBV9|TRBJ2-1
ASSVAPRNEQF
>TRBV7-8|TRBJ1-1
ASSLRRQSNTEAF
>TRBV19|TRBJ1-1
ASSGGGSWTEAF